This T cell receptor (beta chain) was found in a study of blood T cell repertoires in COVID-19. Background on the study: Samples taken during acute and convalescent COVID-19 were collected in the United States, Italy and Spain.

V was trimmed by 1 base and J by 13 bases, leaving 10 bases between them. Germline loops: CDR1 SGHTA, CDR2 FQGNSA. The CDR3 has 11 residues. Produced via immunoSEQ multiplex PCR; TCRdb's table is partial and in-frame only. The table has 200,000 to 250,000 clones, 87% seen once. This receptor was obtained from a man younger than 35 with active or convalescent COVID-19. The chain recombines TRBV7-2 with TRBJ1-2; tentative D call: TRBD1 (5 bases). The sample taken for sequencing was peripheral blood. This chain's CDR3 is CASSLGDGGTF. Here the CDR3 DNA reads TGTGCCAGCAGCTTAGGGGACGGGGGCACCTTC.